The present T cell receptor (beta chain) was sequenced within a study of shared clonotypes between healthy human individuals. V dropped 2 bases and J dropped 0 bases, with 12 bases sitting between them. In germline, CDR1 is SGHRS, CDR2 YFSETQ. There are 16 residues in the CDR3. Produced via immunoSEQ multiplex PCR; TCRdb's table is partial and in-frame only. The sample holds hundreds of thousands of clones; around 80% are singletons and the top ten take 13%. The chain employs TRBV5-1 and TRBJ2-1; the D is unclear. Specimen: PBMCs. This clonotype originated in a woman in her thirties or forties in good health. Some clones in this sample may be carry-over from other donors' samples. CDR3 in amino acids: CASSFRRPSSYNEQFF. The CDR3, as DNA: TGCGCCAGCAGCTTTAGAAGACCCTCCTCCTACAATGAGCAGTTCTTC.